Only one count was recorded for the clone carrying this T cell receptor beta chain. The sample is drawn from a study of T-cell memory formation after mild COVID-19. The CDR3 loop spans 15 amino acids. Trimming removed 0 bases from V and 4 bases from J, with 12 bases in between. Germline CDR1 SGHRS, CDR2 YFSETQ. TCRdb reanalysed the 5' RACE reads using MiXCR and keeps one entry per CDR3 protein. The sample shows approximately 240,000 distinct CDR3 sequences, 16% of them seen only once. The material sequenced was PBMCs or a T cell subset sorted from them (not recorded which). The genes are TRBV5-1 and TRBJ2-3; TRBD2 is a possible D gene (5 bases). The TCR originated in a man in his late teens or twenties who had mild COVID-19 (a few samples of this study predate the infection). Cell type and time point are not known. CDR3 protein: CASSLAVSGSDTQYF. The DNA of the CDR3 is TGCGCCAGCAGCTTGGCGGTGTCGGGGTCAGATACGCAGTATTTT. The variable domain in full, with the rest retrieved from reference TRBV5-1 and TRBJ2-3, is KAGVTQTPRYLIKTRGQQVTLSCSPISGHRSVSWYQQTPGQGLQFLFEYFSETQRNKGNFPGRFSGRQFSNSRSEMNVSTLELGDSALYLCASSLAVSGSDTQYFGPGTRLTVL.